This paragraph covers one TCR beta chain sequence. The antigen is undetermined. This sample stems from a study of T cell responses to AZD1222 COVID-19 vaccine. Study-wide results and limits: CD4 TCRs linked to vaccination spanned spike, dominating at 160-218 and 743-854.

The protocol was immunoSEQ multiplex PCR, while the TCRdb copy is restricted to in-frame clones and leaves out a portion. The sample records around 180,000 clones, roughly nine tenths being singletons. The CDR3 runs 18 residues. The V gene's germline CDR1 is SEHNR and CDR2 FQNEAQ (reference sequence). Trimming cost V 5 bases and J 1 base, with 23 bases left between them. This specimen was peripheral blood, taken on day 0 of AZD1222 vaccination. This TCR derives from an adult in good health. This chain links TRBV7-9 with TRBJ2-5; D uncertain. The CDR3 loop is CASSPTYRAYDTQETQYF. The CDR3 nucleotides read TGTGCCAGCAGCCCGACCTACAGAGCTTACGACACCCAAGAGACCCAGTACTTC.